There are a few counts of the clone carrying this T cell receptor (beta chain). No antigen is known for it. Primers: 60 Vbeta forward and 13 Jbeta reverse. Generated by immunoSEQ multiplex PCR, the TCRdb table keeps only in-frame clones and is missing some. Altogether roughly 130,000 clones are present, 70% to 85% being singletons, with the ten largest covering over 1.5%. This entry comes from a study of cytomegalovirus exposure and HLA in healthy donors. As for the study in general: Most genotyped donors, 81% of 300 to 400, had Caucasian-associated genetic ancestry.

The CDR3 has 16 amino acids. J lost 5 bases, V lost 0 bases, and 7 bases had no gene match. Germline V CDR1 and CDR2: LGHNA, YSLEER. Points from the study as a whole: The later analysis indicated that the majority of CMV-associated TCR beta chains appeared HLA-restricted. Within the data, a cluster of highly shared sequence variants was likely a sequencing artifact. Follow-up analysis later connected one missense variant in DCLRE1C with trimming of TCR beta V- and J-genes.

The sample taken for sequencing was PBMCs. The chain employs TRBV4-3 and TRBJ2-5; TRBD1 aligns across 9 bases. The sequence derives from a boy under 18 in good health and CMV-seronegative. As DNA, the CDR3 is TGCGCCAGCAGCCAAGAGAAAGGGACAGGGTATGAGACCCAGTACTTC. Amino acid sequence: CASSQEKGTGYETQYF.